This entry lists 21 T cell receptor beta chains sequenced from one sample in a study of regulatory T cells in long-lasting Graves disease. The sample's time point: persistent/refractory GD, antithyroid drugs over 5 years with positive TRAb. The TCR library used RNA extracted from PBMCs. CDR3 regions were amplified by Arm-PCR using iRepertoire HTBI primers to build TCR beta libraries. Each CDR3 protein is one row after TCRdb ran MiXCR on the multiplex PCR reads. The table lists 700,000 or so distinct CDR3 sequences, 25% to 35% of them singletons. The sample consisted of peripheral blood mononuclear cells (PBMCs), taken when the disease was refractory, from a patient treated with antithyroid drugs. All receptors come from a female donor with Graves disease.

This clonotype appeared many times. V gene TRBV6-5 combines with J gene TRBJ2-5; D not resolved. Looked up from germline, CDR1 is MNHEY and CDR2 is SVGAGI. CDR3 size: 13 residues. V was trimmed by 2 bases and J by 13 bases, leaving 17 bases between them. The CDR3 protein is CASSYADTQVRYF. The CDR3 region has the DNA TGTGCCAGCAGTTACGCCGATACACAAGTACGGTACTTC.

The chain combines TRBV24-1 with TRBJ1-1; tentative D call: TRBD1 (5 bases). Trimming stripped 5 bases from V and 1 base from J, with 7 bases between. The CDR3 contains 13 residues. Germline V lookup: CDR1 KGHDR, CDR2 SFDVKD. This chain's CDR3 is CATSAGGNTEAFF. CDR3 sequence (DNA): TGTGCCACCAGTGCCGGGGGGAACACTGAAGCTTTCTTT.

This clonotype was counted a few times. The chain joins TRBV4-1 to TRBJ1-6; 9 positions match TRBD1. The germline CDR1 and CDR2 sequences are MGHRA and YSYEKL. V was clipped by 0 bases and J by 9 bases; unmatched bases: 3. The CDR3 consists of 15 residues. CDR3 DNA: TGCGCCAGCAGCCAAGAAGGACAGGGGATTTCACCCCTCCACTTT. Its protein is CASSQEGQGISPLHF.

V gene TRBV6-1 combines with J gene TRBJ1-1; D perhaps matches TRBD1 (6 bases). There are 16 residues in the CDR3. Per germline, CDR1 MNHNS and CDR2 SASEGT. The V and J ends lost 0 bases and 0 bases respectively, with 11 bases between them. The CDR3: CASSEAAGHLNTEAFF. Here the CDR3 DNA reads TGTGCCAGCAGTGAAGCGGCGGGACACTTGAACACTGAAGCTTTCTTT.

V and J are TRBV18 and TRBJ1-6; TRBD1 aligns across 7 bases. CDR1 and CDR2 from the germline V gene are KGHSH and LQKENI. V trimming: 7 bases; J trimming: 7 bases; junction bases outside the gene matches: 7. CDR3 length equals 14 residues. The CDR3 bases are TGTGCCAGCTGCGACAGGGCGCTCAATTCACCCCTCCACTTT. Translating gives CASCDRALNSPLHF.

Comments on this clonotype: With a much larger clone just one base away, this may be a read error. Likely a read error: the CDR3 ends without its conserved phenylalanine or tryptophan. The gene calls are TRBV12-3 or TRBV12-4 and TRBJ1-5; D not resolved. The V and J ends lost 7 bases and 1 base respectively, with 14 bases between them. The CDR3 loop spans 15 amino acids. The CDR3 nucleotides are TGTGCCAGCACCACGATCGGGGTGAGCAATCAGCCCCAGCATCTT. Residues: CASTTIGVSNQPQHL.

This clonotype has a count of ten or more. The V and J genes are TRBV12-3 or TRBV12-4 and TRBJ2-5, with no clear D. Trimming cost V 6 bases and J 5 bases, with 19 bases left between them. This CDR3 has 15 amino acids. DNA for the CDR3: TGTGCCAGCAGCCCCATGGTCTTTCCCGATGAGACCCAGTACTTC. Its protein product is CASSPMVFPDETQYF.

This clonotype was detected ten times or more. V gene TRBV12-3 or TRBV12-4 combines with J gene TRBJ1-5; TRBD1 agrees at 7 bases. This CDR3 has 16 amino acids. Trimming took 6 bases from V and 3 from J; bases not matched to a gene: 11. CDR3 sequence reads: CASRYGTAGPNQPQHF. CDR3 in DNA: TGTGCCAGCAGATACGGGACAGCGGGTCCCAATCAGCCCCAGCATTTT.

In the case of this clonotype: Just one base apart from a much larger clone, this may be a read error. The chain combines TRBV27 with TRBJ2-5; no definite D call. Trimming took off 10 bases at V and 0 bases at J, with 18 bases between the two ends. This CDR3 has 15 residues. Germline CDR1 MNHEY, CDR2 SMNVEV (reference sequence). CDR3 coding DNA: TGTGCCAACCACGCGGCCCTGGGCAACCAAGAGACCCAGTACTTC. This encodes CANHAALGNQETQYF.

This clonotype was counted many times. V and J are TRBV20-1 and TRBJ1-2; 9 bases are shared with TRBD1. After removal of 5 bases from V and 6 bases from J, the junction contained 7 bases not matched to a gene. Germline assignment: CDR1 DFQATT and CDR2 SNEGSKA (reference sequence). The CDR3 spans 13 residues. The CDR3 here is CSARTGVADGYTF. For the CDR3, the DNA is TGCAGTGCTCGGACAGGGGTCGCCGATGGCTACACCTTC.

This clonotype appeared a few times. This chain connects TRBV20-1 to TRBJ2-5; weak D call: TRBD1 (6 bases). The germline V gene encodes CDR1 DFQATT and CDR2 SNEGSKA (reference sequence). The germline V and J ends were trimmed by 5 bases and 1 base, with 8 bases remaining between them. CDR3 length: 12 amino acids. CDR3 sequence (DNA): TGCAGTGCTCCGGACAGCCAAGAGACCCAGTACTTC. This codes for CSAPDSQETQYF.

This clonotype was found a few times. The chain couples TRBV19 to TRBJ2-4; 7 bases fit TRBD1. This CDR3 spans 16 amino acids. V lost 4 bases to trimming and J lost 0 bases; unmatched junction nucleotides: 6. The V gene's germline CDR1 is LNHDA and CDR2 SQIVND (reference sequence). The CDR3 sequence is CASSTRDRLAKNIQYF. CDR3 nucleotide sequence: TGTGCCAGTAGTACCAGGGACAGACTAGCCAAAAACATTCAGTACTTC.

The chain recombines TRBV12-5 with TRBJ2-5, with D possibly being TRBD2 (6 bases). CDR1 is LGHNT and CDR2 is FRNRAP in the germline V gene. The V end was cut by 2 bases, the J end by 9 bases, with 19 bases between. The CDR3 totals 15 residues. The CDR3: CASGLPHRGGVAQYF. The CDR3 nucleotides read TGTGCTAGTGGTTTGCCCCATCGGGGCGGGGTGGCCCAGTACTTC.

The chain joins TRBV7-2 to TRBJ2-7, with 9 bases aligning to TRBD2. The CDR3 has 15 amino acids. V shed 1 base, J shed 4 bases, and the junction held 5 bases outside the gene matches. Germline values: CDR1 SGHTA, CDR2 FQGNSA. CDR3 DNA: TGTGCCAGCAGCTTAGGTAGCGGGAGTTTGTACGAGCAGTACTTC. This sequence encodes CASSLGSGSLYEQYF.

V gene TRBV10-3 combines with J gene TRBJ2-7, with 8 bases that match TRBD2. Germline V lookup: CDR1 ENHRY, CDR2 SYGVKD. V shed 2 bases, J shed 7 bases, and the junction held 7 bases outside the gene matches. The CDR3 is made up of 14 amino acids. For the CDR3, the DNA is TGTGCCATCAGTGAGCGGGAGGGGGTGGTTGAGCAGTACTTC. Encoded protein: CAISEREGVVEQYF.

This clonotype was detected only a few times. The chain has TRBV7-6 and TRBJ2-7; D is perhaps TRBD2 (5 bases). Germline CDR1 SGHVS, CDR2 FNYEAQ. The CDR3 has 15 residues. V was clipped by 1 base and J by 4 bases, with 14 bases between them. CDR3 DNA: TGTGCCAGCAGCTTAGAGGCGGGCGGAGATTACGAGCAGTACTTC. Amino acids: CASSLEAGGDYEQYF.

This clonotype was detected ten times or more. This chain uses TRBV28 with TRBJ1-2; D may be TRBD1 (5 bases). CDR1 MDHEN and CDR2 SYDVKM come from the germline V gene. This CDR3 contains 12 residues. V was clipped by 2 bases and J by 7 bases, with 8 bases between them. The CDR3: CASSLAGGGYTF. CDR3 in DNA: TGTGCCAGCAGTTTAGCTGGGGGTGGCTACACCTTC.

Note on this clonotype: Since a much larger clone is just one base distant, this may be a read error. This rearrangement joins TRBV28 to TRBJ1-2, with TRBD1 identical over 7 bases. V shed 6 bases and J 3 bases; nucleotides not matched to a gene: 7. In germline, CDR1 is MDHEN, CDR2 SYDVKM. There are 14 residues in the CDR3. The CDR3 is CASSSTGWHYGYTF. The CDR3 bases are TGTGCCAGCAGCTCGACAGGGTGGCACTATGGCTACACCTTC.

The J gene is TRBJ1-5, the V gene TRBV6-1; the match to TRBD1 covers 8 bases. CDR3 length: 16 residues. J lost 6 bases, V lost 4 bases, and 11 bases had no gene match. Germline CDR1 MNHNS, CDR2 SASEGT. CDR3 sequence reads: CASSAPARGHSQPQHF. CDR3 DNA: TGTGCCAGCAGTGCCCCAGCCAGGGGGCATAGTCAGCCCCAGCATTTT.

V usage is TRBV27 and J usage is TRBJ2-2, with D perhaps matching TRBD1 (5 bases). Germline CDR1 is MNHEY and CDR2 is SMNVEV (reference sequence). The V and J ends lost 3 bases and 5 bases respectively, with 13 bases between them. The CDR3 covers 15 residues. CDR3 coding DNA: TGTGCCAGCAGTTTGTTCAGGGCTGGAACCGGGGAGCTGTTTTTT. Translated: CASSLFRAGTGELFF.

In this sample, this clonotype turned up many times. CDR3 coding DNA: TGTGCCAGCACCCCGACAGGGGGCTTCGGAGAGACCCAGTACTTC. It is translated as CASTPTGGFGETQYF. V gene TRBV12-3 or TRBV12-4 combines with J gene TRBJ2-5, with 10 bases fitting TRBD1. V shed 7 bases and J 4 bases; nucleotides not matched to a gene: 9. There are 15 residues in the CDR3.